This T cell receptor (beta chain) came from a study of OX40 agonist ivuxolimab in advanced cancers. Study-level background: Treatment received earlier with anti-PD-1, anti-PD-L1 or anti-CTLA-4 agents was allowed, and more than 35% had some. Whole-study findings and limits: No antigen was identified for the clonally expanded peripheral T cells.

Peripheral blood came from all dose cohorts at three timepoints. The CDR3 has 13 amino acids. Germline CDR1 is SGHVS and CDR2 is FQNEAQ. Deletions cut 1 base from V and 7 bases from J, with 11 bases between. This clone has only one observation. Its specificity is unknown. TCRdb's copy holds only in-frame clones and misses some; the assay was immunoSEQ multiplex PCR. The data hold around 66,000 clones, with 80% to 85% observed a single time. Source: CD4+ or CD8+ T cells sorted from blood, taken in a trial of the OX40 agonist ivuxolimab. The chain couples TRBV7-8 to TRBJ2-7; no clear D. The sequence was obtained from an adult with an advanced solid tumor such as melanoma, head and neck, liver or kidney cancer. Here the CDR3 reads CASSLVRTVEQYF. The DNA of the CDR3 is TGTGCCAGCAGCTTAGTACGTACGGTTGAGCAGTACTTC.